The 13 T cell receptor beta chains below were found in one sample sequenced in a study of post-analysis software for immune sequencing data. Unique molecular identifiers were present in the TCR beta cDNA libraries. From the PCR reads, TCRdb called clonotypes with MiXCR, one entry per CDR3 protein. The sample includes about 770,000 distinct CDR3 sequences, about 45% seen only once; the top ten take around 4.7%. These TCRs' antigens remain unknown. Study-level points and caveats: When patients were compared with controls, 4 or 5 TRBV segments were more frequent, TRBV5-6, TRBV5-1 and TRBV20-1 among them.

Material: blood. The receptor set was obtained from a girl aged 10-17 years with multiple sclerosis.

The CDR3 sequence: CASSPEALQETQYF. The CDR3 coding sequence is TGTGCCAGCTCACCAGAGGCACTCCAAGAGACCCAGTACTTC. V and J are TRBV18 and TRBJ2-7; D is uncertain. The DNA matches TRBJ2-5 better at its end, which makes the J call doubtful. CDR3 length: 14 residues. Germline V gene sequence: CDR1 KGHSH, CDR2 LQKENI.

This clonotype was counted a few times. Written as DNA, the CDR3 is TGCAGCGTTCGGACAACCGCTAACTATGGCTACACCTTC. This translates into CSVRTTANYGYTF. The genes are TRBV29-1 and TRBJ1-2, with a possible D match to TRBD1 (5 bases). This CDR3 has 13 residues. V was trimmed by 5 bases and J by 0 bases, leaving 10 bases between them. Germline CDR1 and CDR2: SQVTM and ANQGSEA.

This clonotype came up once. This chain uses TRBV3-1 with TRBJ2-7; a possible D gene is TRBD2 (6 bases). The length of the CDR3 is 15 residues. The V end lost 1 base, the J end lost 2 bases, and 12 bases lay between the germline ends. Germline CDR1 reads LGHDT; CDR2 reads YNNKEL (reference sequence). The chain's CDR3 is CASSQGGGSPYEQYF. CDR3 DNA: TGTGCCAGCAGCCAAGGAGGAGGGAGTCCCTACGAGCAGTACTTC.

This clonotype has only a few counts. The gene calls are TRBV7-8 and TRBJ2-4; 7 bases are a match to TRBD1. V shed 2 bases and J 3 bases; nucleotides not matched to a gene: 10. Germline V gene data show CDR1 as SGHVS and CDR2 as FQNEAQ. CDR3 length equals 17 residues. CDR3 nucleotides: TGTGCCAGCAGCTTATCAAGGCAGGGGGATGACAAAAACATTCAGTACTTC. Translation: CASSLSRQGDDKNIQYF.

The rearrangement joins TRBV12-3 or TRBV12-4 to TRBJ1-4, with 9 positions matching TRBD1. This CDR3 is built from 14 residues. V shed 6 bases, J shed 7 bases, and the junction held 6 bases outside the gene matches. This chain's CDR3 is CASRTGTGSEKLFF. CDR3 nucleotide sequence: TGTGCCAGCAGAACCGGGACAGGGAGTGAAAAACTGTTTTTT.

The chain is built from TRBV29-1 and TRBJ2-1; D is unresolved. CDR3 size: 15 residues. Germline CDR1 and CDR2: SQVTM and ANQGSEA. V gave up 3 bases and J gave up 5 bases, with 17 bases separating them. CDR3 amino acids: CSVELLNDNNNEQFF. For the CDR3, the DNA is TGCAGCGTTGAGTTACTAAACGACAATAACAATGAGCAGTTCTTC.

In its sample, this clonotype was seen a few times. This chain links TRBV6-5 with TRBJ1-2; D ambiguous. V was clipped by 2 bases and J by 0 bases, with 4 bases between them. This CDR3 region has 13 residues. CDR1 is MNHEY and CDR2 is SVGAGI in the germline V gene. The CDR3 DNA sequence: TGTGCCAGCAGTTACGATTCTAACTATGGCTACACCTTC. Translation gives CASSYDSNYGYTF.

This clonotype was recorded a few times. This chain joins TRBV20-1 and TRBJ1-1; D is possibly TRBD1 (6 bases). This CDR3 contains 15 residues. V was shortened by 6 bases and J by 4 bases, with 21 bases between the two germline ends. Per the germline V gene, CDR1 is DFQATT and CDR2 is SNEGSKA (reference sequence). The CDR3 reads CSAPGGGPRGTEAFF. Here the CDR3 DNA reads TGCAGTGCCCCTGGGGGGGGCCCACGGGGCACTGAAGCTTTCTTT.

CDR3 sequence (DNA): TGCAGTGCCCGTCGGGAGGGACCCAACACTGAAGCTTTCTTT. It codes for CSARREGPNTEAFF. The chain recombines TRBV20-1 with TRBJ1-1; tentatively, D is TRBD1 (5 bases). Germline V lookup: CDR1 DFQATT, CDR2 SNEGSKA (reference sequence). V was shortened by 6 bases and J by 2 bases, with 16 bases between the two germline ends. The CDR3 runs 14 residues.

The chain carries TRBV20-1 and TRBJ2-7; 8 bases map to TRBD1. With V trimmed by 0 bases and J by 0 bases, 4 bases remained unmatched. The germline gives CDR1 DFQATT, CDR2 SNEGSKA (reference sequence). The CDR3 runs to 15 residues. The DNA of the CDR3 is TGCAGTGCTAGAGACCGGGACAGGATCTCCTACGAGCAGTACTTC. Protein product: CSARDRDRISYEQYF.

This clonotype showed up just a few times. This chain joins TRBV27 and TRBJ2-7, with D possibly being TRBD1 (7 bases). Germline V gene lookup returns CDR1 MNHEY and CDR2 SMNVEV (reference sequence). The CDR3 contains 13 residues. V shed 8 bases and J shed 1 base, with 12 bases lying between them. CDR3 loop: CASAGQLSYEQYF. The DNA of the CDR3 is TGTGCCAGCGCGGGACAGTTATCCTACGAGCAGTACTTC.

The gene calls are TRBV24-1 and TRBJ2-3, with a tentative D call TRBD1 (5 bases). The CDR3 is made up of 14 amino acids. In germline, CDR1 is KGHDR, CDR2 SFDVKD. Trimming left V 3 bases short and J 8 bases short, with 14 bases between. The CDR3 bases are TGTGCCACCAGTGATGTCGGACAAGCTGCTACGCAGTATTTT. Protein: CATSDVGQAATQYF.

The gene calls are TRBV20-1 and TRBJ2-1; D gene unclear. The germline V gene has CDR1 DFQATT and CDR2 SNEGSKA (reference sequence). The CDR3 runs to 13 residues. V was cut by 6 bases and J by 4 bases, with 13 bases left in between. In nucleotides, the CDR3 is TGCAGTGCCGATGTGTCGGCATACAATGAGCAGTTCTTC. Its protein product is CSADVSAYNEQFF.